This TCR beta chain derives from a study of blood T cell repertoires in COVID-19. Trimming removed 5 bases from V and 0 bases from J, with 11 bases in between. The CDR3 loop spans 15 amino acids. CDR1 is LNHDA, CDR2 SQIVND, per germline (reference sequence). Only in-frame clones appear in the TCRdb table, and some are missing; sequencing was by immunoSEQ multiplex PCR. The data contain about 150,000 clones, about 90% of them singletons. This clonotype was sampled from a man over 45 who had recovered from COVID-19. The genes are TRBV19 and TRBJ1-5; tentative D call: TRBD1 (6 bases). The sample comprised peripheral blood. This CDR3 reads CASSVRTDSNQPQHF. CDR3 DNA sequence: TGTGCCAGTAGTGTCCGGACAGATAGCAATCAGCCCCAGCATTTT.